This passage covers 3 T cell receptor beta chains from one sample sequenced in a study of cytomegalovirus exposure and HLA in healthy donors. The PCR employed 60 Vbeta primers together with 13 Jbeta primers. The method was immunoSEQ multiplex PCR; TCRdb's version includes in-frame clones alone and lacks a portion of them. Of under 200,000 clones listed, around 74% are singletons. Sequenced: PBMCs. The receptor source for this set is a woman in her 30s in good health and CMV-seronegative.

This clone was observed a few times. The chain links TRBV25-1 to TRBJ2-1; 14 positions match TRBD2. CDR1 and CDR2 (germline): MGHDK, SYGVNS. This CDR3 spans 16 amino acids. J lost 6 bases, V lost 4 bases, and 5 bases had no gene match. As DNA, the CDR3 is TGTGCCAGCAGTGGCGGACTAGCGGGGGGAAGCAATGAGCAGTTCTTC. This sequence encodes CASSGGLAGGSNEQFF.

The genes are TRBV29-1 and TRBJ1-3; 8 bases agree with TRBD1. Germline CDR1 SQVTM, CDR2 ANQGSEA. The CDR3 has 13 residues. V lost 6 bases and J lost 3; bases outside the gene matches: 4. CDR3 DNA: TGCAGCGTCACGGACAGGGATGGAAACACCATATATTTT. Translating gives CSVTDRDGNTIYF.

The chain uses TRBV6-4 and TRBJ2-1, with a tentative D call TRBD2 (6 bases). V lost 6 bases to trimming and J lost 12 bases, with 18 bases between them. CDR1 is MRHNA and CDR2 is SNTAGT in the germline V gene. CDR3 length equals 13 residues. The CDR3: CASSATGTDGQFF. The DNA for the CDR3 is TGTGCCAGCAGCGCTACCGGGACTGATGGGCAGTTCTTC.